These T cell receptor beta chains were read from a single sample in a study of blood T cell repertoires in COVID-19. Repertoires were generated with immunoSEQ multiplex PCR, while TCRdb's copy carries only in-frame clones and drops some. The table lists under 200,000 clones, about 88% of them singletons. Input material: peripheral blood. The receptors were gathered from a woman aged 80 or over in a cohort sampled during active or convalescent COVID-19. CDR3s leave out the opening cysteine and the closing phenylalanine or tryptophan. Each record gives: J gene, D gene, V gene, CDR3 protein. A D gene is named only where the DNA matches it firmly.

>TRBJ2-1|-|TRBV10-3
AISESGGDRYNEQF
>TRBJ1-6|-|TRBV7-8
ATRRGEKSPLH
>TRBJ2-1|TRBD1|TRBV11-3
ASSRHDRGLGNEQF
>TRBJ1-5|-|TRBV28
ASSADRRDSNQPQH
>TRBJ2-5|TRBD2|TRBV6-2/TRBV6-3
ASSTRGGLETQY
>TRBJ1-5|-|TRBV28
ASRIRTGNQPQH
>TRBJ1-3|TRBD1|TRBV10-2
ASIMTGGVGNTIY
>TRBJ1-3|TRBD1|TRBV5-4
ASSLQGMRGNTIY
>TRBJ1-3|-|TRBV30
AWSPRGLSGNTIY
>TRBJ1-2|-|TRBV5-1
ASSEGRTYGYT
>TRBJ1-1|-|TRBV18
AISRAMNTEAF
>TRBJ2-1|TRBD1|TRBV2
ASSVDRENEQF
>TRBJ2-7|TRBD1|TRBV7-6
ASSPRTGTYEQY
>TRBJ1-5|-|TRBV18
ASSPPWGGQARQPQH
>TRBJ2-1|TRBD2|TRBV2
ASDPGGLSGEQF
>TRBJ2-1|-|TRBV29-1
SVVVVTGRNEQF
>TRBJ2-1|-|TRBV7-2
ASSPQNEQF
>TRBJ2-2|-|TRBV2
ASSEGETGELF
>TRBJ2-7|-|TRBV29-1
SVRTGSSYEQY
>TRBJ1-5|TRBD1|TRBV2
ASSQGAQQPQH
>TRBJ1-5|-|TRBV7-9
ASSLSGGAVQPQH
>TRBJ1-3|-|TRBV5-1
ASSGHSGNTIY
>TRBJ2-5|-|TRBV11-2
ASSRSRVVIETQY
>TRBJ2-1|TRBD2|TRBV7-2
ASSLDLAGGNEQF
>TRBJ2-3|TRBD2|TRBV6-1
ASSDMTSGATDTQY
>TRBJ1-5|-|TRBV28
ASQQALYNQPQH
>TRBJ2-7|-|TRBV12-3/TRBV12-4
ASIGSRDSEQY